A selection of T cell receptor beta chains follows, all from one sample in a study of cytomegalovirus exposure and HLA in healthy donors. TCRdb keeps only in-frame clones here, not all; method: immunoSEQ multiplex PCR. The sample has 65,000 or so clones; roughly 80% are singletons. The sequenced sample consisted of PBMCs. The receptors come from a woman in her 40s in good health and CMV-seropositive. Each CDR3 is given with its conserved first and last residue. A D gene is named only where the DNA matches it firmly. Clone sizes are given selectively: once, few, many, or a class where the clone is expanded.

TRBJ2-2 TRBV7-2 TRBD2 - TGTGCCAGCAGCCGGACTAGCGGGGAACGGAGGGAGCTGTTTTTT CASSRTSGERRELFF
TRBJ2-2 TRBV5-6 - - TGTGCCAGCAGTTCGTTGTGGGGGCGCAGCACCGGGGAGCTGTTTTTT CASSSLWGRSTGELFF
TRBJ1-1 TRBV10-3 - - TGTGCCATCGGGGGGTCGGTAGAGACGAACACTGAAGCTTTCTTT CAIGGSVETNTEAFF
TRBJ2-2 TRBV10-3 TRBD1 - TGTGCCATCAGACCGGGACAGGGGAACACCGGGGAGCTGTTTTTT CAIRPGQGNTGELFF
TRBJ1-2 TRBV5-4 - - TGTGCCAGCAGCTTGCGGGGGGCGTCGTATGGTGGCTACACCTTC CASSLRGASYGGYTF
TRBJ1-1 TRBV30 - - TGTGCCTGGATTCCAGGGAGGGTGAACACTGAAGCTTTCTTT CAWIPGRVNTEAFF
TRBJ1-2 TRBV29-1 - few TGCAGCGCTTTTGACAGCTATGGCTACACCTTC CSAFDSYGYTF
TRBJ1-4 TRBV5-1 - - TGCGCCAGCAGCCTGCGGGGGGCTGACGAAAAACTGTTTTTT CASSLRGADEKLFF
TRBJ1-6 TRBV19 TRBD1 - TGTGCCAGTAGTATAGGCAACAGGGGTCCACCCCTCCACTTT CASSIGNRGPPLHF
TRBJ1-1 TRBV5-8 - - TGTGCCAGCAGCTTGAGGCAGGTGAGAAACACTGAAGCTTTCTTT CASSLRQVRNTEAFF
TRBJ1-6 TRBV5-1 - - TGCGCCAGCAGCTTGGGTTCGTCTTCACCCCTCCACTTT CASSLGSSSPLHF
TRBJ2-5 TRBV7-7 - - TGTGCTAGCAGCCAGACTAGGGGAGAGACCCAGTACTTC CASSQTRGETQYF
TRBJ1-2 TRBV19 TRBD1 - TGTGCCAGTAGTGTTCAGGGACAGACCTATGGCTACACCTTC CASSVQGQTYGYTF
TRBJ2-2 TRBV11-2 - once TGTGCCAGCAGCTTAGATCCAACAAGCACCGGGGAGCTGTTTTTT CASSLDPTSTGELFF
TRBJ1-6 TRBV28 - once TGTGCCAGCATGCGGCTCGCTAATTCACCCCTCCACTTT CASMRLANSPLHF
TRBJ2-5 TRBV7-2 - - TGTGCCAGCAGCCCCGACTTCGGGGAGACCCAGTACTTC CASSPDFGETQYF
TRBJ2-7 TRBV4-2 TRBD2 - TGTGCCAGCGGGCCCGCAGCCGGCGGGGGGCCCCACGAGCAGTACTTC CASGPAAGGGPHEQYF
TRBJ2-5 TRBV7-2 - - TGTGCCAGCAGCTCGCCCAGCGGGGAGACCCAGTACTTC CASSSPSGETQYF
TRBJ2-3 TRBV19 - - TGTGCCAGCACCACCAGGCGTTTGGGCAGGTGGTTGGGCGGCACAGATACGCAGTATTTT CASTTRRLGRWLGGTDTQYF
TRBJ2-1 TRBV7-2 TRBD2 - TGTGCCAGCAGCTTAGGGGGGACTAGCGGGGGGCCCTCCTACAATGAGCAGTTCTTC CASSLGGTSGGPSYNEQFF
TRBJ1-1 TRBV7-9 - - TGTGCCAGCAGCTTAGATGGCAGGGTGGTGGTCACTGAAGCTTTCTTT CASSLDGRVVVTEAFF
TRBJ2-3 TRBV19 - few TGTGCCAGTAGTTCGGGGTATGGGACAGATACGCAGTATTTT CASSSGYGTDTQYF